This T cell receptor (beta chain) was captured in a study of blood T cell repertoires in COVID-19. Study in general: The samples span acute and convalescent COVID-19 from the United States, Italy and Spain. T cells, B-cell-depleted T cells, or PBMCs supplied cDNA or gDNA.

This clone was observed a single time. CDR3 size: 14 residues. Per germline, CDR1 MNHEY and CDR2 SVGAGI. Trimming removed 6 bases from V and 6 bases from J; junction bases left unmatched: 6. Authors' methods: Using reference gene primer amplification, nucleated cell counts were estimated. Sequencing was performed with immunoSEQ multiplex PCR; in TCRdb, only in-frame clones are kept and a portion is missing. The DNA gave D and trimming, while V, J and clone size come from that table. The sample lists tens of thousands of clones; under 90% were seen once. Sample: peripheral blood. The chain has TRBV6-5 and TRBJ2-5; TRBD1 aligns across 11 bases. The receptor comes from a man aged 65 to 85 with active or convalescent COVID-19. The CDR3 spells CASRPDRGLKTQYF. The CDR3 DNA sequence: TGTGCCAGCAGACCGGACAGGGGGCTAAAGACCCAGTACTTC.